A selection of T cell receptor beta chains follows, all from one sample in a study of cytomegalovirus exposure and HLA in healthy donors. Repertoires were generated with immunoSEQ multiplex PCR, while TCRdb's copy carries only in-frame clones and drops some. This table has fewer than 70,000 clones, roughly 90% appearing once. Material: PBMCs. The receptors come from a man aged 18 to 29 in good health and CMV-seronegative. The CDR3 runs from the conserved cysteine through the conserved F or W. The D gene is left open where the match is weak. Only some rows state a clone size, as once, few, many or a class for expanded clones.

len,v_gene,d_gene,j_gene,abundance,CDR3aa,CDR3nt
15,TRBV5-1,TRBD1,TRBJ1-1,NA,CASSVQGARGTEAFF,TGCGCCAGCAGCGTACAGGGGGCGCGCGGCACTGAAGCTTTCTTT
13,TRBV11-2,TRBD2,TRBJ2-4,NA,CASSPRGGAIQYF,TGTGCCAGCAGCCCGCGGGGGGGAGCCATTCAGTACTTC
17,TRBV30,TRBD2,TRBJ2-3,NA,CAWSPTRLAGGRDTQYF,TGTGCCTGGAGTCCCACACGGCTAGCGGGAGGGAGAGATACGCAGTATTTT
16,TRBV19,TRBD2,TRBJ2-1,NA,CASSPSGRAALYEQFF,TGTGCCAGTAGTCCCTCCGGGAGGGCCGCTCTCTATGAGCAGTTCTTC
12,TRBV28,NA,TRBJ1-3,NA,CASSFLGNTIYF,TGTGCCAGCAGTTTCTTGGGAAACACCATATATTTT
16,TRBV7-2,TRBD2,TRBJ2-1,NA,CASSSTRLAGVHEQFF,TGTGCCAGCAGCTCGACACGACTAGCGGGAGTCCATGAGCAGTTCTTC
12,TRBV30,NA,TRBJ1-3,once,CAWSRGPDTIYF,TGTGCCTGGAGTCGAGGGCCCGACACCATATATTTT
18,TRBV27,TRBD2,TRBJ2-1,NA,CASSLFGGTSGSYNEQFF,TGTGCCAGCAGTTTATTTGGGGGGACTAGCGGGTCCTACAATGAGCAGTTCTTC
17,TRBV6-1,NA,TRBJ2-6,NA,CASSELGGSTGANVLTF,TGTGCCAGCAGTGAATTGGGGGGATCTACTGGGGCCAACGTCCTGACTTTC
14,TRBV7-6,NA,TRBJ1-1,NA,CASSQGTVNTEAFF,TGTGCCAGCAGCCAGGGGACGGTGAACACTGAAGCTTTCTTT
16,TRBV7-9,TRBD1,TRBJ2-5,NA,CASSLGTGTGGATQYF,TGTGCCAGCAGCTTAGGGACCGGGACAGGGGGCGCAACCCAGTACTTC
15,TRBV9,TRBD1,TRBJ2-2,NA,CASSPGTANTGELFF,TGTGCCAGCAGCCCTGGGACAGCGAACACCGGGGAGCTGTTTTTT
15,TRBV2,TRBD1,TRBJ2-1,NA,CASMAGTGGYNEQFF,TGTGCCAGCATGGCCGGGACAGGGGGCTACAATGAGCAGTTCTTC
12,TRBV28,NA,TRBJ2-1,NA,CASSSRAVWQFF,TGTGCCAGCAGTTCCAGGGCCGTTTGGCAGTTCTTC
15,TRBV6-1,TRBD1,TRBJ2-3,NA,CANPTTGDITDTQYF,TGTGCCAATCCAACGACAGGGGATATCACAGATACGCAGTATTTT
14,TRBV9,NA,TRBJ2-7,NA,CASGGALGSYEQYF,TGTGCCAGCGGGGGGGCGCTTGGGTCCTACGAGCAGTACTTC